This T cell receptor (beta chain) was found in a study of cytomegalovirus exposure and HLA in healthy donors. Study at large: Counted in an early data release were approximately 85 million unique TCRs from HLA-typed donors. Caucasian-associated ancestry cluster membership applied to over 80% of some 400 genotyped donors. The study's findings and limits: In a later analysis, HLA-C alleles had the fewest associated TCRs, DRB1 alleles the most.

The PCR made use of 60 Vbeta and 13 Jbeta primers. TCRdb keeps only in-frame clones here, not all; method: immunoSEQ multiplex PCR. The repertoire holds 150,000 to 200,000 clones, almost 80% seen once, with around a tenth in the top ten. V lost 6 bases and J lost 6, with 12 bases in between. This CDR3 contains 12 residues. Germline V gives CDR1 MNHNY, CDR2 SVGAGI (reference sequence). As concerns this clone: Its target is not known.

The sample consisted of PBMCs. This TCR was recovered from a man aged 18 to 29 in good health and CMV-seropositive. V is TRBV6-6 and J is TRBJ2-7, with D possibly being TRBD1 (6 bases). CDR3 sequence: CASSWDTLEQYF. CDR3 DNA sequence: TGTGCCAGCAGCTGGGACACCCTCGAGCAGTACTTC.